The rows below give T cell receptor beta chains drawn from one sample of a study of sequential checkpoint blockade in melanoma. Clones were sequenced by immunoSEQ multiplex PCR, and TCRdb holds only the in-frame ones, with some missing. The table shows some 5,100 clones, with 15% to 20% occurring only once. Sequenced here: tumor tissue (inferred from file names), sampled from a patient given nivolumab and ipilimumab in sequence. These receptors all come from a human donor with melanoma. CDR3s include the opening cysteine and the closing phenylalanine or tryptophan.

j_call v_call cdr3_aa
TRBJ1-4 TRBV6-8 CASSYGITNEKLFF
TRBJ1-2 TRBV28 CASSDNSLWGYTF
TRBJ1-2 TRBV9 CASSSAGAIYGYTF
TRBJ1-1 TRBV5-1 CASSSELTRPGEAFF
TRBJ1-3 TRBV14 CASSLGNTIYF
TRBJ1-6 TRBV11-3 CASSSRDRLYNSPLHF
TRBJ1-5 TRBV7-2 CASSQGTDQPQHF
TRBJ1-1 TRBV5-1 CASSLGPGGYTEAFF
TRBJ1-5 TRBV6-8 CASSFKRTASNQPQHF
TRBJ1-2 TRBV14 CASSQLDRGSDGYTF
TRBJ2-1 TRBV19 CASSGTSGGDYNEQFF
TRBJ1-4 TRBV14 CASSQGLVGEKLFF
TRBJ2-1 TRBV30 CAWSVPRTLYNEQFF
TRBJ2-5 TRBV5-1 CASSLTPDRQETQYF
TRBJ1-5 TRBV6-8 CASSGAWDTFSNQPQHF
TRBJ2-7 TRBV11-3 CASSWGDSSYEQYF
TRBJ1-6 TRBV19 CASTLAANSPLHF
TRBJ1-1 TRBV6-8 CASSLQNTEAFF
TRBJ2-4 TRBV19 CASSPIGQGGNIQYF
TRBJ1-1 TRBV23-1 CASSLSGNTEAFF
TRBJ1-1 TRBV6-8 CASSYYPGAGTEAFF
TRBJ2-1 TRBV29-1 CSVASGTSGGYNEQFF
TRBJ2-5 TRBV11-3 CASSLGGLASLLWETQYF
TRBJ2-7 TRBV1 CASSQGLTGGYEQYF
TRBJ2-3 TRBV10-2 CASRRLATSTDTQYF
TRBJ1-2 TRBV6-8 CASSPGSNYGYTF
TRBJ1-4 TRBV11-3 CASSLVGQGAEKLFF
TRBJ1-5 TRBV30 CAWSEQGNQPQHF
TRBJ1-2 TRBV11-1 CASSPATGANYGYTF
TRBJ1-1 TRBV30 CAWWARGLTEAFF
TRBJ1-5 TRBV4-1 CASSQDSGGSQPQHF
TRBJ2-3 TRBV14 CASSPRRGVGTDTQYF
TRBJ2-5 TRBV6-8 CASSPRTAQETQYF